This T cell receptor beta chain stems from a study of beta chain features in type 1 diabetes. The whole isolated RNA underwent reverse transcription, so sequencing captured expressed TCRB transcripts. Sequenced by immunoSEQ multiplex PCR; TCRdb stores in-frame clones only, minus some. The table has around 500,000 clones, about 32% seen once. Study-wide results and limits: Cells carrying high TCR expression could end up over-represented when cDNA is sequenced. Amplification by PCR could prefer shorter templates, with the same effect in patients and controls.

The V segment lost 6 bases and the J segment 4 bases; nucleotides outside the gene matches: 9. The V gene's germline CDR1 is MGHRA and CDR2 YSYEKL. The CDR3 extends over 15 amino acids. Cells sorted by CD45RO/CCR7/CD25/CD127/CD95/CD27 comprised CD4+ naive, central memory, regulatory and stem cell-like memory cells. Details on this clone: Its antigen is as yet unknown.

This TCR was recovered from a man aged 18 to 29 in good health. The rearrangement uses TRBV4-1 and TRBJ1-1, with 9 positions matching TRBD1. The specimen sequenced was naive CD4+ T cells from blood. DNA for the CDR3: TGCGCCAGCAGGCCATACAGGGGGCAACCCACTGAAGCTTTCTTT. It specifies CASRPYRGQPTEAFF.